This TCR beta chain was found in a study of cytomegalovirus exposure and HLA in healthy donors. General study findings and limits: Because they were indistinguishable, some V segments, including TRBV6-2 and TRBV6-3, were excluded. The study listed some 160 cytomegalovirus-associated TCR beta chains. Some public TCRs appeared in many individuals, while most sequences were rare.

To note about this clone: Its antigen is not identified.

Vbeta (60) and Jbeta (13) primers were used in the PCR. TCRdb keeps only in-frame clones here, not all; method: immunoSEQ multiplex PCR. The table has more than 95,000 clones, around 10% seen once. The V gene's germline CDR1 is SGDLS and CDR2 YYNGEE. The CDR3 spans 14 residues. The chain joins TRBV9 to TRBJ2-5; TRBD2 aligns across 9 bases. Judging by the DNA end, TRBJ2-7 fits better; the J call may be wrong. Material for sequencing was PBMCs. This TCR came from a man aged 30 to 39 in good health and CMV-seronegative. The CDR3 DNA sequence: TGTGCCAGCAGCGTGGGGACTAGCCTTTACGAGCAGTACTTC. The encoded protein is CASSVGTSLYEQYF.